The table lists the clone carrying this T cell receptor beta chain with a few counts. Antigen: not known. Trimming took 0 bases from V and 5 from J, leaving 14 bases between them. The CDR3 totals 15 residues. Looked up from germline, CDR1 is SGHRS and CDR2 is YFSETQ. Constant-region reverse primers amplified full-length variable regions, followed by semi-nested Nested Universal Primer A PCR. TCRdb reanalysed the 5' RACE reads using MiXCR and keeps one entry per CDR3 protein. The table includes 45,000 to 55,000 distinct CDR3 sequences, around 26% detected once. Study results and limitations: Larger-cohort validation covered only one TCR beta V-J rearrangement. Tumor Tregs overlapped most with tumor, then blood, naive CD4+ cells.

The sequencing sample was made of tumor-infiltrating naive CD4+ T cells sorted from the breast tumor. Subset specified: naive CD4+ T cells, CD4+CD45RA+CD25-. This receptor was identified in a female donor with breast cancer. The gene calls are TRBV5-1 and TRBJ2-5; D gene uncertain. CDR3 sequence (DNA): TGCGCCAGCAGCTTGGGTGTTGGGCCGCAGGAGACCCAGTACTTC. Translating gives CASSLGVGPQETQYF.